The clone carrying this T cell receptor beta chain was found a few times. Its antigen is currently unknown. The immunoSEQ assay amplified TCRB CDR3 from up to roughly 2 ug DNA. The table came from immunoSEQ multiplex PCR; TCRdb's copy has only in-frame clones and leaves some out. The top ten hold around 6.5% of the sample, which has about 90,000 clones, under 85% seen once. Time point described: after dendritic cell vaccination, including at tumor progression/relapse. This entry comes from a study of glioma-infiltrating T cells after dendritic cell vaccination. Study-wide results and caveats: TCR clonality showed no direct relationship with survival.

This receptor was obtained from a human donor with glioblastoma. The source was blood, collected after dendritic cell vaccination.

The CDR3 region is CSVETARSYEQYF. DNA of the CDR3: TGCAGCGTGGAGACAGCCCGCTCCTACGAGCAGTACTTC. This chain links TRBV29-1 with TRBJ2-7; maybe TRBD1 (5 bases). The V end was cut by 6 bases, the J end by 0 bases, with 12 bases between. The CDR3 loop spans 13 amino acids. Germline-derived CDR1 and CDR2 are SQVTM and ANQGSEA.